The TCR beta chain described here comes from a study of blood T cell repertoires in COVID-19. Assay: immunoSEQ multiplex PCR; the TCRdb copy retains only in-frame clones and omits some. Of 150,000 or so clones listed, approximately 80% are singletons. This TCR was sampled from an older woman with acute or convalescent COVID-19. Sequenced input: peripheral blood.

This CDR3 reads CASSPGSGGSAGELFF. Here the CDR3 DNA reads TGTGCCAGCTCACCAGGAAGCGGGGGTTCCGCCGGGGAGCTGTTTTTT. The J gene is TRBJ2-2, the V gene TRBV18; 8 nucleotides agree with TRBD2. CDR3 size: 16 residues. J lost 6 bases, V lost 2 bases, and 8 bases had no gene match. Per germline, CDR1 KGHSH and CDR2 LQKENI.